The 11 T cell receptor beta chains presented below share a single source sample, sequenced in a study of T-cell reconstitution after alpha-beta-depleted transplantation in children. Construction of the TCRbeta library involved unique molecular identifiers. TCRdb re-derived calls from the PCR reads in MiXCR, one entry per CDR3 protein. The sample has around 600,000 distinct CDR3 sequences, under 12% seen once. The sample in question was PBMCs from the stem cell graft donor, obtained from the stem cell graft. These receptors were obtained from a human donor who donated a stem cell graft to a child with acute myeloid leukemia.

The chain uses TRBV10-3 and TRBJ2-3; possibly TRBD1 or TRBD2 for D (6 bases each). Trimming pared 3 bases from V and 4 bases from J, leaving 14 bases between. Germline loops: CDR1 ENHRY, CDR2 SYGVKD. This CDR3 is 15 amino acids long. The CDR3: CAISEGGNSADTQYF. The CDR3 DNA follows: TGTGCCATCAGTGAAGGGGGGAATAGCGCAGATACGCAGTATTTT.

This rearrangement joins TRBV5-1 to TRBJ2-3; D perhaps matches TRBD2 (5 bases). The CDR3 is 14 residues long. CDR1 and CDR2 from the germline V gene are SGHRS and YFSETQ. V lost 6 bases and J lost 1, with 12 bases in between. For the CDR3, the DNA is TGCGCCAGCACCCAACTAGGCCGCACAGATACGCAGTATTTT. Its protein product is CASTQLGRTDTQYF.

Ten or more counts support this clonotype. V gene TRBV4-2 combines with J gene TRBJ2-7; D is unresolved. This CDR3 spans 15 amino acids. V was pared by 1 base and J by 3 bases, with 13 bases between. Germline CDR1 LGHNA, CDR2 YNFKEQ. The CDR3 DNA reads as TGTGCCAGCAGCCAAGGTGCCGGAATGGGCTACGAGCAGTACTTC. Protein sequence: CASSQGAGMGYEQYF.

This clonotype was picked up many times. The rearrangement links TRBV20-1 to TRBJ2-5, with 9 bases identical to TRBD2. The CDR3 contains 15 residues. After removal of 6 bases from V and 2 bases from J, the junction contained 10 bases not matched to a gene. The germline CDR1 and CDR2 sequences are DFQATT and SNEGSKA (reference sequence). CDR3 sequence reads: CSAPELAGRQETQYF. The CDR3 DNA is TGCAGTGCCCCTGAGCTAGCGGGAAGGCAAGAGACCCAGTACTTC.

This clonotype was counted between two and nine times. V and J are TRBV29-1 and TRBJ2-1, with D perhaps TRBD1 (6 bases). V lost 5 bases to trimming and J lost 5 bases, with 22 bases between them. This CDR3 has 16 residues. Germline loops: CDR1 SQVTM, CDR2 ANQGSEA. CDR3 residues: CSVKATGQTMHNEQFF. CDR3 DNA: TGCAGCGTTAAGGCTACAGGGCAGACCATGCACAATGAGCAGTTCTTC.

This clonotype occurred a few times. The DNA of the CDR3 is TGTGCCAGCAGTTTACTCGGGAGAGGCGGCGGGGAGCTGTTTTTT. Translation gives CASSLLGRGGGELFF. The V and J genes are TRBV12-3 or TRBV12-4 and TRBJ2-2, with D possibly being TRBD2 (6 bases). Trimming cost V 2 bases and J 7 bases, with 14 bases left between them. This CDR3 is 15 amino acids long.

This clonotype was seen at least ten times. The junction departs from germline at one end; a sequencing error may be responsible. V usage is TRBV6-5 and J usage is TRBJ2-7; D is ambiguous. This CDR3 has 13 amino acids. The V gene's germline CDR1 is MNHEY and CDR2 SVGAGI. CDR3 nucleotides: TGTGCCAGCAGTTACTCCCCCTCCAGTGCGGCGCACTTC. Its protein product is CASSYSPSSAAHF.

This clonotype was picked up a small number of times. The V gene is TRBV28, the J gene TRBJ2-3, with D unclear. Trimming cost V 4 bases and J 1 base, with 12 bases left between them. There are 15 residues in the CDR3. CDR1 is MDHEN and CDR2 is SYDVKM in the germline V gene. The CDR3 reads CASSSPWGRTDTQYF. CDR3 nucleotides: TGTGCCAGCAGTTCCCCGTGGGGTCGCACAGATACGCAGTATTTT.

This chain connects TRBV7-8 to TRBJ2-4, with D tentatively TRBD2 (6 bases). There are 16 residues in the CDR3. Germline CDR1 SGHVS, CDR2 FQNEAQ. V lost 6 bases, J lost 0 bases, and 15 bases lay in between. CDR3 nucleotide sequence: TGTGCCAGCAGTTCGGAGGGTCATATAGCCAAAAACATTCAGTACTTC. This encodes CASSSEGHIAKNIQYF. Variable domain in full (rest from reference TRBV7-8 and TRBJ2-4): GAGVSQSPRYKVAKRGQDVALRCDPISGHVSLFWYQQALGQGPEFLTYFQNEAQLDKSGLPSDRFFAERPEGSVSTLKIQRTQQEDSAVYLCASSSEGHIAKNIQYFGAGTRLSVL.

V and J are TRBV5-1 and TRBJ1-4, with 7 positions matching TRBD1. V shed 7 bases, J shed 5 bases, and the junction held 8 bases outside the gene matches. The CDR3 has 14 residues. Per the germline V gene, CDR1 is SGHRS and CDR2 is YFSETQ. The CDR3 sequence: CASHSGQMNEKLFF. The CDR3 DNA reads TGCGCCAGCCACTCGGGACAGATGAATGAAAAACTGTTTTTT.

Turning to this clonotype: The conserved phenylalanine or tryptophan is not found at the CDR3 terminus, so this likely reflects a read error. The V gene is TRBV4-3, the J gene TRBJ2-3; TRBD1 matches at 9 bases. V shed 6 bases and J 5 bases; nucleotides not matched to a gene: 6. The V gene's germline CDR1 is LGHNA and CDR2 YSLEER. The CDR3 totals 14 residues. Written as DNA, the CDR3 is TGCGCCAGCAGTGGTACAGGGGGCAGAGATACGCAGTATGTT. It translates to CASSGTGGRDTQYV.